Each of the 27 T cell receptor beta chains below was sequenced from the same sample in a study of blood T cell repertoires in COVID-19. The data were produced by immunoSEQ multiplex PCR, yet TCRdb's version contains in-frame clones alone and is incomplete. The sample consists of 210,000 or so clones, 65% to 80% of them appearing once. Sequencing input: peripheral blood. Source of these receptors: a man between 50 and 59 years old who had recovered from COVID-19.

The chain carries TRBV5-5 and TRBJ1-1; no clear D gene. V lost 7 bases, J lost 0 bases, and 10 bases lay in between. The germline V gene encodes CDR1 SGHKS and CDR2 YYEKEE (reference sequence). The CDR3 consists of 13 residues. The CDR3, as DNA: TGTGCCAGCGGAAAACAGCTGAACACTGAAGCTTTCTTT. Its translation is CASGKQLNTEAFF.

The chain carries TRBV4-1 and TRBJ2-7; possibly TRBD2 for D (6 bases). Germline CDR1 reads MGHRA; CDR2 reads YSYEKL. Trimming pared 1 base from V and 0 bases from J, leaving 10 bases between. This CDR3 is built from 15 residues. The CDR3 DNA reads TGCGCCAGCAGCCAAGGGTGGCGGGACTCCTACGAGCAGTACTTC. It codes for CASSQGWRDSYEQYF.

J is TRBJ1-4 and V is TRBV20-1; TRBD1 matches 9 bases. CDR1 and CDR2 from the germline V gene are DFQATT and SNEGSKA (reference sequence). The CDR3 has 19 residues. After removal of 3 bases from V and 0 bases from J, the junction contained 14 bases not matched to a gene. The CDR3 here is CSASLGTGTSKATNEKLFF. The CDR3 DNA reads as TGCAGTGCTAGTCTGGGGACAGGGACCAGTAAGGCAACTAATGAAAAACTGTTTTTT.

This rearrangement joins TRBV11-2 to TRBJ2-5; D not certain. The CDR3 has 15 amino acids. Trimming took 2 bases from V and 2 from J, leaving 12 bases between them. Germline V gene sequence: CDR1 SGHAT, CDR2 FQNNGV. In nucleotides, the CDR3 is TGTGCCAGCAGCTTAATGGCTCGACAACAAGAGACCCAGTACTTC. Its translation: CASSLMARQQETQYF. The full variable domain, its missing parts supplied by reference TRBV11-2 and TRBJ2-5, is EAGVAQSPRYKIIEKRQSVAFWCNPISGHATLYWYQQILGQGPKLLIQFQNNGVVDDSQLPKDRFSAERLKGVDSTLKIQPAKLEDSAVYLCASSLMARQQETQYFGPGTRLLVL.

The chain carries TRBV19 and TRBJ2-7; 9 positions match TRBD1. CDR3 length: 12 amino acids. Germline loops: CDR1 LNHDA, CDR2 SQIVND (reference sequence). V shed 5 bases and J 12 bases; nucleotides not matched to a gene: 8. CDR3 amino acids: CASSYRDRALYF. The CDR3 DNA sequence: TGTGCCAGTAGTTACAGGGACAGGGCGCTGTACTTC.

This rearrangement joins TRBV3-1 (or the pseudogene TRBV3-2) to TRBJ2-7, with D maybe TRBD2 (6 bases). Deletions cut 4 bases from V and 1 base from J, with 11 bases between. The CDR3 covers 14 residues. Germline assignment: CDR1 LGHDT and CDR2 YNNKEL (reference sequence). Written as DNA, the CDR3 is TGTGCCAGCAGCCGGGACTCGTCTTCCTACGAGCAGTACTTC. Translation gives CASSRDSSSYEQYF.

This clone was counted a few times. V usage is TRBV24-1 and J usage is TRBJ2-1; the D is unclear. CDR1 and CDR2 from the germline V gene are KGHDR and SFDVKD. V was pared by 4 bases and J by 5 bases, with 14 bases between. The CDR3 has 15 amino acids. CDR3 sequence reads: CATSDRHPKHNEQFF. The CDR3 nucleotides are TGTGCCACCAGTGACCGACACCCAAAGCACAATGAGCAGTTCTTC.

This chain's CDR3 is CAISESMLQGYYEQYF. Written as DNA, the CDR3 is TGTGCCATCAGTGAGTCGATGTTACAGGGGTACTACGAGCAGTACTTC. V is TRBV10-3 and J is TRBJ2-7, with 7 nucleotides matching TRBD1. The V gene's germline CDR1 is ENHRY and CDR2 SYGVKD. The CDR3 is made up of 16 amino acids. V lost 0 bases and J lost 3; bases outside the gene matches: 8.

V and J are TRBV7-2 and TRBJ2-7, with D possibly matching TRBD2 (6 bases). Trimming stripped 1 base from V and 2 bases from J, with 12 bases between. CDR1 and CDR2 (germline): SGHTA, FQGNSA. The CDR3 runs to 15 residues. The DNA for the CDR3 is TGTGCCAGCAGCTTAGACGGGAGCGATACCTACGAGCAGTACTTC. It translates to CASSLDGSDTYEQYF.

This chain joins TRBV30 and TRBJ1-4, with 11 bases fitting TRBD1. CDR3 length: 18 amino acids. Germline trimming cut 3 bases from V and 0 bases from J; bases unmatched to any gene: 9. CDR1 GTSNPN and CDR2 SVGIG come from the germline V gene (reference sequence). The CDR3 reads CAWSRREGQGATNEKLFF. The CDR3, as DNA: TGTGCCTGGAGCCGAAGGGAGGGACAGGGGGCAACTAATGAAAAACTGTTTTTT. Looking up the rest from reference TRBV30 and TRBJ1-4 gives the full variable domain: SQTIHQWPATLVQPVGSPLSLECTVEGTSNPNLYWYRQAAGRGLQLLFYSVGIGQISSEVPQNLSASRPQDRQFILSSKKLLLSDSGFYLCAWSRREGQGATNEKLFFGSGTQLSVL.

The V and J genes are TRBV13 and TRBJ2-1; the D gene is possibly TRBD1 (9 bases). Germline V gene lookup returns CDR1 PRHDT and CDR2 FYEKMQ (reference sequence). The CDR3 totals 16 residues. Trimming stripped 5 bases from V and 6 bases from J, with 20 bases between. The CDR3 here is CASSPTQGAGGNEQFF. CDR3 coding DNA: TGTGCCAGCAGCCCTACACAGGGGGCGGGAGGCAATGAGCAGTTCTTC.

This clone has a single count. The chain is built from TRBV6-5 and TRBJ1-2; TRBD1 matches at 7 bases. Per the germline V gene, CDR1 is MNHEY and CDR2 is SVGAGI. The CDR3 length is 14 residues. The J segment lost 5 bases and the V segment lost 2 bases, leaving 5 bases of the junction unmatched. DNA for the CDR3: TGTGCCAGCAGTTACCGGGACAGCCTTTATGGCTACACCTTC. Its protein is CASSYRDSLYGYTF.

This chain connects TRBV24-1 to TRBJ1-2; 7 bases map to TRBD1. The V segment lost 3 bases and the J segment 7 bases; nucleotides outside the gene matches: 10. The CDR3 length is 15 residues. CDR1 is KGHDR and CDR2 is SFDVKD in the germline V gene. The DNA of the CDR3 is TGTGCCACCAGTGATCCTGGGGAGGACAGGCTTGGCTACACCTTC. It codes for CATSDPGEDRLGYTF.

CDR3 sequence: CASSSQGGLPLVSYNEQFF. The CDR3, as DNA: TGTGCCAGTAGTTCACAGGGCGGCTTACCCCTTGTCTCCTACAATGAGCAGTTCTTC. The rearrangement joins TRBV19 to TRBJ2-1; possibly TRBD1 for D (6 bases). Germline V gene data show CDR1 as LNHDA and CDR2 as SQIVND (reference sequence). V was shortened by 5 bases and J by 0 bases, with 23 bases between the two germline ends. The CDR3 runs 19 residues.

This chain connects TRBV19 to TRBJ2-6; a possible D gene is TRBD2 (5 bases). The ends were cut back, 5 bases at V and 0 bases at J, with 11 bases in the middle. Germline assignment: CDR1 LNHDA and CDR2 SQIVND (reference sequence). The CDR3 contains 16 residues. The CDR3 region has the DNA TGTGCCAGTAGTTCCAGCGGAACCTCTGGGGCCAACGTCCTGACTTTC. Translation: CASSSSGTSGANVLTF.

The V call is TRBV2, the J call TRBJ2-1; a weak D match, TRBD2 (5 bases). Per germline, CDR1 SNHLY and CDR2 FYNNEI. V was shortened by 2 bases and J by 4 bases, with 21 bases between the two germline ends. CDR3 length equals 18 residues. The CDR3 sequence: CASSENLASRSLYNEQFF. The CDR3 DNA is TGTGCCAGCAGTGAAAATCTAGCTAGCAGGTCGCTTTACAATGAGCAGTTCTTC.

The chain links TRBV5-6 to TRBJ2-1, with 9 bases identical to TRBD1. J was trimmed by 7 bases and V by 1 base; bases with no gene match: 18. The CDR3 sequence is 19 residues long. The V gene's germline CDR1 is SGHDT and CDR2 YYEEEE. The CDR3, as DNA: TGTGCCAGCAGCTTGTTGACAGGGGGAAGAGAGCTAATTAAGAATGAGCAGTTCTTC. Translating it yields CASSLLTGGRELIKNEQFF.

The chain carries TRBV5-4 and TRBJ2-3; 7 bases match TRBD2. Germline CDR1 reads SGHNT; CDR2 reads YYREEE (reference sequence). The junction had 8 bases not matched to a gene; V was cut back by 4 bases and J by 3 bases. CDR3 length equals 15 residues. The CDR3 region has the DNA TGTGCCAGCAGCCCTGGGGGAGGGTTAACAGATACGCAGTATTTT. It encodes CASSPGGGLTDTQYF. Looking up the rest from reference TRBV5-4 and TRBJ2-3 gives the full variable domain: ETGVTQSPTHLIKTRGQQVTLRCSSQSGHNTVSWYQQALGQGPQFIFQYYREEENGRGNFPPRFSGLQFPNYSSELNVNALELDDSALYLCASSPGGGLTDTQYFGPGTRLTVL.

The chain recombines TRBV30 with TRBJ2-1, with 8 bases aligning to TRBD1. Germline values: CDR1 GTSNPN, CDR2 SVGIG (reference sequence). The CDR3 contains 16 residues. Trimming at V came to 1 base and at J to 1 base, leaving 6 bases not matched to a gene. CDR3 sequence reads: CAWSGLGTGSYNEQFF. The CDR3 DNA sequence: TGTGCCTGGAGTGGACTCGGGACAGGATCCTACAATGAGCAGTTCTTC.

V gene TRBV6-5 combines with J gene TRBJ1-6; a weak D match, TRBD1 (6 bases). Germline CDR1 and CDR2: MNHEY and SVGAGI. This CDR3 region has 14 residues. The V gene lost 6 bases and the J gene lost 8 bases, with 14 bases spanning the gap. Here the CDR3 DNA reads TGTGCCAGCAGCCGCAGGGGCCTGGATTCACCCCTCCACTTT. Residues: CASSRRGLDSPLHF.

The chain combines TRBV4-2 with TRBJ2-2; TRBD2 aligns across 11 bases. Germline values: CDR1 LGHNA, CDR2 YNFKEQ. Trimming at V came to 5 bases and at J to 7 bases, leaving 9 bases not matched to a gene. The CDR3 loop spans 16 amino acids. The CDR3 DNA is TGTGCCAGCAGCGGCACTAGCGGGAGCTTCAGCGGGGAGCTGTTTTTT. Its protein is CASSGTSGSFSGELFF.

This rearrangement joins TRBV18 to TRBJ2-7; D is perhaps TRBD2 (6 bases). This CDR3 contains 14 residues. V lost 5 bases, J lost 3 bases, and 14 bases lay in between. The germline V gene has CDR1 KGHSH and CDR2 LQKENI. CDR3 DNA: TGTGCCAGCTCAGGGGGGACGGGAGACTACGAGCAGTACTTC. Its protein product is CASSGGTGDYEQYF. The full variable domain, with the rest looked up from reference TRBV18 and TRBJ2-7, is NAGVMQNPRHLVRRRGQEARLRCSPMKGHSHVYWYRQLPEEGLKFMVYLQKENIIDESGMPKERFSAEFPKEGPSILRIQQVVRGDSAAYFCASSGGTGDYEQYFGPGTRLTVT.

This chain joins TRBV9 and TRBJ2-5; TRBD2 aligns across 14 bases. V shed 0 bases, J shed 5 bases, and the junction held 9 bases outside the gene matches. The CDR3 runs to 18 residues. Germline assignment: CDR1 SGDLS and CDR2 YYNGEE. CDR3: CASSVVGGLAGGLETQYF. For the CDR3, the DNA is TGTGCCAGCAGCGTAGTGGGAGGACTAGCGGGAGGTCTGGAGACCCAGTACTTC.

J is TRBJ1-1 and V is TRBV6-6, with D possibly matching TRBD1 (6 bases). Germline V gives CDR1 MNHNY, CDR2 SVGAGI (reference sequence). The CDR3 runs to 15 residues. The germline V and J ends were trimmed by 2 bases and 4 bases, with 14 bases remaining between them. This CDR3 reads CASSYAQGFGTEAFF. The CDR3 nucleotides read TGTGCCAGCAGTTACGCTCAGGGGTTCGGCACTGAAGCTTTCTTT.

In DNA, the CDR3 is TGTGCCATCAGGGACTCTCTTTCAGACACAGATACGCAGTATTTT. It translates to CAIRDSLSDTDTQYF. The chain has TRBV10-3 and TRBJ2-3, with a weak D call TRBD2 (5 bases). Germline CDR1 is ENHRY and CDR2 is SYGVKD. Trimming took 6 bases from V and 2 from J, leaving 15 bases between them. The CDR3 is 15 residues long.

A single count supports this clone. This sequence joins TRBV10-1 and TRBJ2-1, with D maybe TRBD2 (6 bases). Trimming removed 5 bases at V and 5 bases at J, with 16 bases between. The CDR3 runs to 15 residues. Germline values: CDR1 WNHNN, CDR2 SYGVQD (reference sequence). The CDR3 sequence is CASSPNPGLDNEQFF. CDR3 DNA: TGCGCCAGCAGTCCGAATCCGGGACTCGACAATGAGCAGTTCTTC.

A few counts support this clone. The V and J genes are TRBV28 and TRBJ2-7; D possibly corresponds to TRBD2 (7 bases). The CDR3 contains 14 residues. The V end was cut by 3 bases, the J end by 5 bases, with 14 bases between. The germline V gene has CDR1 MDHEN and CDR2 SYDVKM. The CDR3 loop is CASSFLEGGNEQYF. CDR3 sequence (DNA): TGTGCCAGCAGTTTTTTGGAGGGGGGGAACGAGCAGTACTTC.